The 24 T cell receptor beta chains below were found in one sample sequenced in a study of blood T cell repertoires in COVID-19. Here immunoSEQ multiplex PCR was the method, and the copy in TCRdb shows in-frame clones only, minus some. The top ten clones hold 3% of a sample with hundreds of thousands of clones, more than 70% of them seen once. Input material: peripheral blood. Source of these receptors: a woman aged 25-40 years with COVID-19, enrolled during active disease.

The J gene is TRBJ1-6, the V gene TRBV28; no definite D call. V lost 4 bases, J lost 9 bases, and 19 bases lay in between. CDR3 length: 16 amino acids. Germline V CDR1 and CDR2: MDHEN, SYDVKM. As DNA, the CDR3 is TGTGCCAGCAGTTCCAAGACAAGGCGGGCTGGTTCACCCCTCCACTTT. This gives the protein CASSSKTRRAGSPLHF.

This clone appeared once. The V call is TRBV9, the J call TRBJ2-3, with TRBD2 matching over 10 bases. The V gene's germline CDR1 is SGDLS and CDR2 YYNGEE. This CDR3 has 16 residues. V lost 4 bases to trimming and J lost 1 base; unmatched junction nucleotides: 6. The CDR3 reads CASSPIAGGRTDTQYF. The CDR3 nucleotides read TGTGCCAGCAGCCCCATAGCGGGGGGCCGCACAGATACGCAGTATTTT.

The chain carries TRBV6-2 or TRBV6-3 and TRBJ2-7; 7 bases align to TRBD1. This CDR3 is built from 14 residues. J lost 3 bases, V lost 6 bases, and 8 bases had no gene match. Germline CDR1 and CDR2: MNHEY and SVGEGT. The CDR3 bases are TGTGCCAGCAGACCTCTACAGGGGCGCTACGAGCAGTACGTC. Protein: CASRPLQGRYEQYV.

This sequence joins TRBV10-3 and TRBJ2-3, with 8 bases aligning to TRBD2. Trimming removed 8 bases from V and 5 bases from J; junction bases left unmatched: 18. There are 17 residues in the CDR3. Germline CDR1 is ENHRY and CDR2 is SYGVKD. The CDR3 DNA sequence: TGTGCCATCGATCCCCTACCCCCGGGGGGGGATAAAGATACGCAGTATTTT. This encodes CAIDPLPPGGDKDTQYF.

The chain links TRBV5-1 to TRBJ2-1, with 14 positions matching TRBD2. The germline CDR1 and CDR2 sequences are SGHRS and YFSETQ. Trimming removed 4 bases from V and 16 bases from J; junction bases left unmatched: 7. The CDR3 has 13 amino acids. As DNA, the CDR3 is TGCGCCAGCAGCCTCGGACTAGCGGGGGGTCAATTCTTC. Protein: CASSLGLAGGQFF.

The chain couples TRBV27 to TRBJ1-4; possible D gene TRBD1, 5 bases. The V end lost 7 bases, the J end lost 0 bases, and 15 bases lay between the germline ends. The CDR3 has 16 amino acids. Germline CDR1 and CDR2: MNHEY and SMNVEV (reference sequence). CDR3 sequence (DNA): TGTGCCAGCACGGGGAGGTGGGGCGCAACTAATGAAAAACTGTTTTTT. This sequence encodes CASTGRWGATNEKLFF. Full variable domain (outside the CDR3, taken from reference TRBV27 and TRBJ1-4): EAQVTQNPRYLITVTGKKLTVTCSQNMNHEYMSWYRQDPGLGLRQIYYSMNVEVTDKGDVPEGYKVSRKEKRNFPLILESPSPNQTSLYFCASTGRWGATNEKLFFGSGTQLSVL.

This clone was seen only once. The gene calls are TRBV5-1 and TRBJ1-3; TRBD1 agrees at 7 bases. Germline trimming cut 0 bases from V and 4 bases from J; bases unmatched to any gene: 10. This CDR3 is built from 17 residues. Per the germline V gene, CDR1 is SGHRS and CDR2 is YFSETQ. CDR3: CASSLGSRAGGGNTIYF. Here the CDR3 DNA reads TGCGCCAGCAGCTTGGGTAGCCGCGCAGGGGGAGGAAACACCATATATTTT.

In this sample, this clone turned up once. The rearrangement links TRBV7-2 to TRBJ2-2, with D tentatively TRBD1 (5 bases). The germline V gene has CDR1 SGHTA and CDR2 FQGNSA. The CDR3 consists of 17 residues. Trimming took off 3 bases at V and 4 bases at J, with 18 bases between the two ends. The CDR3 DNA is TGTGCCAGCAGCTTGGACACGGGTGGGCAAGGCACCGGGGAGCTGTTTTTT. It codes for CASSLDTGGQGTGELFF.

The chain links TRBV12-3 or TRBV12-4 to TRBJ1-6; 11 bases align to TRBD1. There are 13 residues in the CDR3. The V segment lost 8 bases and the J segment 7 bases; nucleotides outside the gene matches: 1. The CDR3 sequence is CASRDRGNSPLHF. In nucleotides, the CDR3 is TGTGCCAGCCGGGACAGGGGGAATTCACCCCTCCACTTT.

V gene TRBV2 combines with J gene TRBJ1-4, with D perhaps TRBD1 (5 bases). CDR1 is SNHLY and CDR2 is FYNNEI in the germline V gene. Trimming took 7 bases from V and 6 from J, leaving 15 bases between them. The CDR3 is 14 residues long. CDR3 sequence reads: CASKGTGGDEKLFF. CDR3 bases: TGTGCCAGCAAGGGGACGGGAGGTGATGAAAAACTGTTTTTT.

The chain joins TRBV5-1 to TRBJ2-1; 7 positions agree with TRBD2. The V and J ends lost 4 bases and 5 bases, in that order; junction bases with no gene match: 6. This CDR3 is 14 amino acids long. Germline V lookup: CDR1 SGHRS, CDR2 YFSETQ. The CDR3 reads CASSHRTRDNEQFF. The CDR3, as DNA: TGCGCCAGCAGCCACCGGACTAGGGACAATGAGCAGTTCTTC.

The chain joins TRBV3-1 (or the pseudogene TRBV3-2) to TRBJ2-2; TRBD1 matches at 7 bases. J gave up 8 bases and V 4 bases, and 10 bases lay outside the gene matches. CDR3 length: 15 residues. Germline V gene data show CDR1 as LGHDT and CDR2 as YNNKEL (reference sequence). This CDR3 is CASSPTTGVVGELFF. In DNA form, the CDR3 reads TGTGCCAGCAGCCCCACTACAGGGGTTGTGGGGGAGCTGTTTTTT.

This clone was detected once. This chain uses TRBV6-5 with TRBJ1-5, with 10 nucleotides matching TRBD1. From germline, CDR1 is MNHEY and CDR2 SVGAGI. V lost 5 bases to trimming and J lost 4 bases; unmatched junction nucleotides: 5. The CDR3 is made up of 15 amino acids. The CDR3 sequence is CASSTWDRGNQPQHF. CDR3 nucleotides: TGTGCCAGCAGTACTTGGGACAGGGGTAATCAGCCCCAGCATTTT.

The J gene is TRBJ2-7, the V gene TRBV7-2; 7 bases align to TRBD1. The CDR3 runs to 15 residues. V gave up 3 bases and J gave up 2 bases; unmatched junction bases: 7. From germline, CDR1 is SGHTA and CDR2 FQGNSA. The CDR3 DNA is TGTGCCAGCAGCTTGGTAGGACAGGACGCCTACGAGCAGTACTTC. Residues: CASSLVGQDAYEQYF.

The genes are TRBV12-3 or TRBV12-4 and TRBJ1-1, with D unresolved. The V end lost 1 base, the J end lost 8 bases, and 8 bases lay between the germline ends. The CDR3 has 12 amino acids. The DNA of the CDR3 is TGTGCCAGCAGTTTAGGTCAGGCCGAAGCTTTCTTT. It is translated as CASSLGQAEAFF.

The chain joins TRBV6-2 or TRBV6-3 to TRBJ1-1, with D possibly matching TRBD1 (5 bases). The CDR3 covers 12 residues. The V gene's germline CDR1 is MNHEY and CDR2 SVGEGT. V was shortened by 2 bases and J by 8 bases, with 9 bases between the two germline ends. The CDR3 sequence: CASSYGAREAFF. CDR3 coding DNA: TGTGCCAGCAGTTACGGGGCCAGGGAAGCTTTCTTT.

The chain is built from TRBV12-3 or TRBV12-4 and TRBJ1-5; D ambiguous. Between the trimmed V and J ends, which lost 3 bases and 6 bases, there was a span of 9 bases. The CDR3 loop spans 13 amino acids. CDR3 in DNA: TGTGCCAGCAGTTTGGAGCGGGGTCAGCCCCAGCATTTT. This encodes CASSLERGQPQHF.

J is TRBJ1-1 and V is TRBV5-1; TRBD1 aligns across 9 bases. The CDR3 has 16 amino acids. With 7 bases clipped from V and 4 bases from J, the junction kept 14 bases outside the gene matches. From germline, CDR1 is SGHRS and CDR2 YFSETQ. The CDR3 DNA is TGCGCCAGCGGCTACACGACAGGGGGTGTAAGCACTGAAGCTTTCTTT. Translated, it gives CASGYTTGGVSTEAFF.

The V call is TRBV15, the J call TRBJ2-7; perhaps TRBD1 as D (5 bases). CDR3 length: 13 amino acids. Germline CDR1 LNHNV, CDR2 YYDKDF (reference sequence). The V end lost 6 bases, the J end lost 3 bases, and 12 bases lay between the germline ends. The CDR3 DNA reads as TGTGCCACCAGGCAAGCAGGGTACTACGAGCAGTACGTC. Protein sequence: CATRQAGYYEQYV.

This rearrangement joins TRBV11-3 to TRBJ1-1; D is perhaps TRBD1 (6 bases). CDR1 is SGHNT, CDR2 YENEEA, per germline. Trimming cost V 3 bases and J 1 base, with 15 bases left between them. The length of the CDR3 is 16 residues. Here the CDR3 reads CASSFSTGYANTEAFF. The CDR3 nucleotides are TGTGCCAGCAGCTTCTCCACAGGGTACGCGAACACTGAAGCTTTCTTT.

V gene TRBV10-3 combines with J gene TRBJ2-3, with 12 bases that match TRBD2. Germline-derived CDR1 and CDR2 are ENHRY and SYGVKD. Trimming at V came to 8 bases and at J to 3 bases, leaving 9 bases not matched to a gene. The CDR3 length is 16 residues. The CDR3 DNA reads TGTGCCATCGCCTTGACTAGCGGGAGATCGACAGATACGCAGTATTTT. Its translation is CAIALTSGRSTDTQYF.

This clone was seen a single time. The gene calls are TRBV4-3 and TRBJ1-1; the D gene is possibly TRBD1 (5 bases). Trimming took 0 bases from V and 4 from J, leaving 12 bases between them. Germline V CDR1 and CDR2: LGHNA, YSLEER. The CDR3 is 15 amino acids. DNA for the CDR3: TGCGCCAGCAGCCAAGACAACCAGGGAGGCACTGAAGCTTTCTTT. It translates to CASSQDNQGGTEAFF.

This clone was detected only a few times. V usage is TRBV5-1 and J usage is TRBJ2-7; the D gene is possibly TRBD2 (5 bases). Germline V gene sequence: CDR1 SGHRS, CDR2 YFSETQ. This CDR3 is built from 15 residues. Trimming removed 4 bases at V and 3 bases at J, with 17 bases between. CDR3 coding DNA: TGCGCCAGCAGCCGAGGGCCCTTAAGGAGCTACGAGCAGTACTTC. Encoded protein: CASSRGPLRSYEQYF.

The chain links TRBV19 to TRBJ2-1; 7 nucleotides agree with TRBD2. Germline CDR1 LNHDA, CDR2 SQIVND (reference sequence). V shed 6 bases, J shed 2 bases, and the junction held 4 bases outside the gene matches. The CDR3 is 14 amino acids. CDR3: CASSRGVPYNEQFF. The DNA for the CDR3 is TGTGCCAGTAGCCGGGGGGTCCCCTACAATGAGCAGTTCTTC. Based on the CDR3 plus reference TRBV19 and TRBJ2-1, the full variable domain is DGGITQSPKYLFRKEGQNVTLSCEQNLNHDAMYWYRQDPGQGLRLIYYSQIVNDFQKGDIAEGYSVSREKKESFPLTVTSAQKNPTAFYLCASSRGVPYNEQFFGPGTRLTVL.